One and the same sample provided the 18 T cell receptor beta chains below, sequenced in a study of OX40 agonist ivuxolimab in advanced cancers. Clones were read by immunoSEQ multiplex PCR, and TCRdb kept only the in-frame ones, dropping some. Among 65,000 to 85,000 clones listed, 87% were seen once. Sequenced here: CD4+ or CD8+ T cells sorted from blood, sampled in a trial of the OX40 agonist ivuxolimab. The source is an adult with an advanced solid tumor such as melanoma, head and neck, liver or kidney cancer.

This chain joins TRBV4-3 and TRBJ2-4; either TRBD1 or TRBD2 may supply D (5 bases each). CDR3 size: 16 residues. CDR1 LGHNA and CDR2 YSLEER come from the germline V gene. V gave up 0 bases and J gave up 2 bases, with 11 bases separating them. CDR3 bases: TGCGCCAGCAGCCAAGATGCTGGGACGACCAAAAACATTCAGTACTTC. Amino acids: CASSQDAGTTKNIQYF.

V gene TRBV6-4 combines with J gene TRBJ1-5, with 8 bases matching TRBD1. The V segment lost 3 bases and the J segment 3 bases; nucleotides outside the gene matches: 7. The CDR3 extends over 16 amino acids. Per germline, CDR1 MRHNA and CDR2 SNTAGT. CDR3 coding DNA: TGTGCCAGCAGTGAAGGAGGACAGGGTCACAATCAGCCCCAGCATTTT. Translated: CASSEGGQGHNQPQHF.

The chain is built from TRBV4-3 and TRBJ2-5; tentatively, D is TRBD2 (5 bases). The V end was cut by 1 base, the J end by 3 bases, with 9 bases between. The CDR3 is made up of 14 amino acids. Germline CDR1 LGHNA, CDR2 YSLEER. The DNA for the CDR3 is TGCGCCAGCAGCCAAGTCTTCGGGGAAGAGACCCAGTACTTC. It is translated as CASSQVFGEETQYF.

The chain couples TRBV9 to TRBJ1-1, with a tentative D call TRBD1 (5 bases). Between the trimmed V and J ends, which lost 0 bases and 2 bases, there was a span of 11 bases. This CDR3 is 15 amino acids long. From germline, CDR1 is SGDLS and CDR2 YYNGEE. CDR3 amino acids: CASSVAKGRNTEAFF. CDR3 in DNA: TGTGCCAGCAGCGTAGCTAAGGGACGAAACACTGAAGCTTTCTTT. Supplemented by reference TRBV9 and TRBJ1-1, the full variable domain reads DSGVTQTPKHLITATGQRVTLRCSPRSGDLSVYWYQQSLDQGLQFLIQYYNGEERAKGNILERFSAQQFPDLHSELNLSSLELGDSALYFCASSVAKGRNTEAFFGQGTRLTVV.

The rearrangement uses TRBV21-1 and TRBJ2-7. TRBV21-1 is recorded as a pseudogene. This CDR3 is built from 13 residues. CDR3 nucleotides: TGTGCCAGCAGCCCCCGGGCCCTCTACGAGCAGTACTTC. Protein sequence: CASSPRALYEQYF.

The chain has TRBV2 and TRBJ2-3, with 12 positions matching TRBD2. Trimming removed 8 bases from V and 4 bases from J; junction bases left unmatched: 7. The CDR3 totals 15 residues. CDR1 and CDR2 (germline): SNHLY, FYNNEI. Here the CDR3 reads CASGPTSGSADTQYF. CDR3 coding DNA: TGTGCCAGCGGACCGACTAGCGGGAGCGCAGATACGCAGTATTTT.

This clone was seen only a few times. The chain has TRBV7-9 and TRBJ1-2; possibly TRBD1 for D (5 bases). CDR3 length: 13 amino acids. CDR1 is SEHNR, CDR2 FQNEAQ, per germline (reference sequence). The V end was cut by 5 bases, the J end by 4 bases, with 11 bases between. The CDR3 loop is CASSPQATYGYTF. For the CDR3, the DNA is TGTGCCAGCAGCCCACAGGCAACCTATGGCTACACCTTC.

On this clone itself: Other DNA variants within this sample encode the same CDR3. The chain is built from TRBV30 and TRBJ2-7; no clear D. CDR1 and CDR2 from the germline V gene are GTSNPN and SVGIG (reference sequence). Trimming took off 0 bases at V and 4 bases at J, with 4 bases between the two ends. The CDR3 is 11 residues long. CDR3 sequence: CAWSVRYEQYF. The CDR3 nucleotides are TGTGCCTGGAGTGTACGTTACGAGCAGTACTTC. The full variable domain, its missing parts supplied by reference TRBV30 and TRBJ2-7, is SQTIHQWPATLVQPVGSPLSLECTVEGTSNPNLYWYRQAAGRGLQLLFYSVGIGQISSEVPQNLSASRPQDRQFILSSKKLLLSDSGFYLCAWSVRYEQYFGPGTRLTVT.

The chain joins TRBV18 to TRBJ2-1; D is unresolved. The germline V gene encodes CDR1 KGHSH and CDR2 LQKENI. The germline V and J ends were trimmed by 6 bases and 0 bases, with 12 bases remaining between them. The CDR3 spans 15 residues. As DNA, the CDR3 is TGTGCCAGCTCTCCCACAGCAAGCTCCTACAATGAGCAGTTCTTC. Translation gives CASSPTASSYNEQFF.

This sequence joins TRBV7-9 and TRBJ2-5; possible D gene TRBD2, 6 bases. The germline V gene has CDR1 SEHNR and CDR2 FQNEAQ (reference sequence). This CDR3 is built from 15 residues. The V end lost 3 bases, the J end lost 2 bases, and 13 bases lay between the germline ends. CDR3 coding DNA: TGTGCCAGCAGCTTTGCGGGACCCAGACAAGAGACCCAGTACTTC. It is translated as CASSFAGPRQETQYF.

The chain recombines TRBV6-1 with TRBJ1-1; tentatively, D is TRBD1 (6 bases). CDR1 and CDR2 from the germline V gene are MNHNS and SASEGT. V dropped 2 bases and J dropped 11 bases, with 9 bases sitting between them. The CDR3 consists of 11 residues. CDR3 protein: CASSEMGAAFF. CDR3 sequence (DNA): TGTGCCAGCAGTGAAATGGGGGCGGCTTTCTTT.

The chain joins TRBV7-2 to TRBJ2-1; 8 bases fit TRBD2. This CDR3 is built from 15 residues. The germline V gene encodes CDR1 SGHTA and CDR2 FQGNSA. V gave up 4 bases and J gave up 7 bases; unmatched junction bases: 9. The CDR3, as DNA: TGTGCCAGCAGCTCCTCGGGGGGGTTAGGGAATGAGCAGTTCTTC. As protein: CASSSSGGLGNEQFF.

This chain links TRBV2 with TRBJ2-2; 9 bases are a match to TRBD1. CDR1 and CDR2 (germline): SNHLY, FYNNEI. Germline trimming cut 5 bases from V and 6 bases from J; bases unmatched to any gene: 4. The CDR3 sequence is 14 residues long. DNA of the CDR3: TGTGCCAGCAGTTGGACAGGGGTGGCCGGGGAGCTGTTTTTT. Residues: CASSWTGVAGELFF.

The V and J genes are TRBV6-5 and TRBJ1-4; D gene ambiguous. In germline, CDR1 is MNHEY, CDR2 SVGAGI. The CDR3 runs to 15 residues. The ends were cut back, 0 bases at V and 8 bases at J, with 13 bases in the middle. The CDR3 loop reads CASSYSNQFSEKLFF. In nucleotides, the CDR3 is TGTGCCAGCAGTTACTCGAACCAGTTCAGCGAAAAACTGTTTTTT.

The chain couples TRBV5-1 to TRBJ2-5; D is uncertain. This CDR3 is built from 16 residues. The germline CDR1 and CDR2 sequences are SGHRS and YFSETQ. Trimming left V 2 bases short and J 2 bases short, with 16 bases between. For the CDR3, the DNA is TGCGCCAGCAGCTTCATACCCACGTCGGCTCAAGAGACCCAGTACTTC. Protein sequence: CASSFIPTSAQETQYF.

The rearrangement links TRBV4-3 to TRBJ2-1; 14 bases agree with TRBD2. This CDR3 has 19 amino acids. CDR1 and CDR2 from the germline V gene are LGHNA and YSLEER. V dropped 1 base and J dropped 1; count of bases not matched to a gene: 6. The CDR3 DNA reads as TGCGCCAGCAGCCAAGGGGCGACTAGCGGGGGGGGGTCCTACAATGAGCAGTTCTTC. Its protein is CASSQGATSGGGSYNEQFF.

The chain employs TRBV28 and TRBJ2-3; D gene ambiguous. Germline V lookup: CDR1 MDHEN, CDR2 SYDVKM. V was shortened by 5 bases and J by 0 bases, with 12 bases between the two germline ends. This CDR3 region has 15 residues. CDR3 DNA sequence: TGTGCCAGCAGTCCAGCGCAGGTTAGCACAGATACGCAGTATTTT. Its translation: CASSPAQVSTDTQYF.

This clone was seen only once. The chain couples TRBV19 to TRBJ1-6; D ambiguous. Trimming pared 5 bases from V and 5 bases from J, leaving 10 bases between. CDR1 is LNHDA, CDR2 SQIVND, per germline (reference sequence). The CDR3 covers 14 residues. The CDR3 is CASSGTGNNSPLHF. The CDR3 DNA reads as TGTGCCAGTAGTGGTACGGGGAATAATTCACCCCTCCACTTT. Full variable domain (missing parts from reference TRBV19 and TRBJ1-6): DGGITQSPKYLFRKEGQNVTLSCEQNLNHDAMYWYRQDPGQGLRLIYYSQIVNDFQKGDIAEGYSVSREKKESFPLTVTSAQKNPTAFYLCASSGTGNNSPLHFGNGTRLTVT.